This paragraph reports one T cell receptor beta chain. Its antigen remains undetermined. Within one base of it there is no much larger clone, and no base qualities were kept. TCR CDR3 regions were amplified from genomic DNA by multiplex PCR using the deep immunoSEQ assay. Extracted genomic DNA from each cell subset was distributed evenly across all wells of several immunoSEQ 96-well plates, and each plate was treated as a replicate. For sorted subsets, each replicate PCR was loaded with around 200 ng genomic DNA, equivalent to 25,000 to 35,000 T cell genomes. Purified libraries were measured with a Qubit 3.0 fluorometer, size-checked on a Bioanalyzer 2100, and measured again with the KAPA Library Quantification kit. A separate single-read 150-cycle Illumina NextSeq 550 flow cell was used to sequence each immunoSEQ 96-well plate. In the source study's methods: Because the immunoSEQ output included only junctional sequences and no quality scores, the filtering could not be the same as the filtering used for full-length reads. To assign V/J genes and CDR3, sequences were annotated using PyIR, a Python wrapper for IgBLAST v1.9, with IMGT germline references. Reads were filtered out if the reads had weak V/J assignments (E-value above 1e-6), no CDR3, stop codons, out-of-frame junctions, or ambiguous translated residues. V3J clonotypes were defined by identical inferred V gene, J gene, and CDR3 amino acid sequence. Percentage overlap between repertoires was computed as shared unique clonotypes divided by the size of the smaller repertoire. RTK rarefaction, the Chao1 estimator, and Recon v2.1 estimates of unobserved clonotypes were used to assess repertoire richness. Generation probabilities were computed with OLGA for all TCRbeta clonotypes obtained by the gDNA method from several donors. TCRdb retrieved this table from immuneACCESS and kept in-frame rearrangements only. Not all clones are present; in checked studies, unresolved V genes account for under half, and no reason is known for the remainder. That table is the source of V, J and clone size, and D and trimming were worked out from the DNA. This sample comprises more than 600,000 clones, approximately 90% of them detected only once. The ten biggest clones cover about a quarter of the sample.

CD8 naive samples consisted of CD45RO-negative cells that were positively selected for CCR7, yielding a CD45RA+CCR7+ population without TemRA cells. The donors were healthy, HIV-negative adults with no recently reported acute infections or vaccinations. Only Caucasian adults living in Nashville, Tennessee, USA were represented among the donors. Blood was obtained by leukapheresis, after which PBMCs were separated by Ficoll-Histopaque density gradient centrifugation and cryopreserved in liquid nitrogen vapor phase. Analytical flow cytometry was used to check the purity and quantity of each magnetically sorted T cell population. Each sorted fraction had its genomic DNA isolated and then quantified by UV absorbance on a Nanodrop 2000c. This specimen belongs to a study of shared clonotypes between healthy human individuals (dated by TCRdb to about 2020). About the full investigation: A couple of women and a few men aged 18 to 49 years were included in the cohort. For each donor, three plates each were used for CD4 naive and CD4 memory, two plates were used for CD8 naive, and one plate was used for CD8 memory. To estimate repertoire size and how much clonotypes are shared between individuals, the study performed deep sequencing of blood TCR repertoires from a few healthy adults. To increase sequencing depth and limit assay-specific biases, TCR repertoire library preparation and sequencing were carried out by different laboratories using diverse techniques. Each donor's leukapheresis produced roughly between roughly 0.85 and 9.5 billion PBMCs.

The research as a whole found: Pairwise subsampling led to the expectation that sequencing depth would affect the degree of clonotype sharing among donors. Only blood was sampled, and tissue TCR repertoires likely differ from those in blood. Because the study included a small number of donors, the genetic and exposure-history diversity represented was limited. When several donors were compared, the shared fraction of clonotypes was about 5.4% for naive CD4, roughly 3.3% for naive CD8, more than 2% for memory CD4, and 0.4% for memory CD8. Rarefaction of sorted-subset datasets indicated incomplete sequencing despite the large sequencing depth. Compared with non-shared clonotypes, the clonotypes found in all four sorted-subset donors had higher generation probabilities. Larger estimated clonotype richness was generally found for naive subsets than for memory subsets.

The sequencing input was naive CD8+ T cells sorted from blood. The cell subset or site label corresponds to: CD45RA+CCR7+. The clonotype originates from a man aged 25 to 40 in good health.

The nucleotide sequence is TGTGCCTGGACTTCAGGGACGGGCACTGAAGCTTTCTTT. Its amino acids are CAWTSGTGTEAFF. The chain joins TRBV30 to TRBJ1-1; the D gene is perhaps TRBD1, from 5 matching bases. Relative to germline, V is 4 bases shorter and J is 4 bases shorter, with 13 bases between their ends. The CDR3 holds 13 amino acids from the cysteine to the phenylalanine. Only the CDR3 DNA is retained, 39 bases long and in frame from the first base. Based on the germline V gene (reference sequence), the CDR1 and CDR2 sequences are GTSNPN and SVGIG.